This T cell receptor (beta chain) was sequenced for a study of T cell changes during pregnancy in multiple sclerosis. V shed 0 bases, J shed 6 bases, and the junction held 3 bases outside the gene matches. Germline V lookup: CDR1 SEHNR, CDR2 FQNEAQ (reference sequence). This CDR3 comprises 14 residues. This table comes from immunoSEQ multiplex PCR, and its TCRdb copy is limited to in-frame clones, with some not included. In the table there are about 41,000 clones, about 89% of which are singletons. The specimen comprised CD4+ T cells from peripheral blood mononuclear cells, sampled in the first trimester of pregnancy. The TCR comes from a female donor with multiple sclerosis, enrolled in a pregnancy study. The rearrangement uses TRBV7-9 and TRBJ2-3; the match to TRBD2 covers 7 bases. The CDR3: CASSLAAGLDTQYF. CDR3 bases: TGTGCCAGCAGCTTAGCAGCGGGATTGGATACGCAGTATTTT.